This entry concerns a single TCR beta chain. The record originates from a study of blood T cell repertoires in COVID-19. Across the whole study: The United States, Italy and Spain were the sources of the acute and convalescent COVID-19 samples. T cells, B-cell-depleted T cells, or PBMCs provided the cDNA or gDNA that served as material.

The CDR3 is 12 residues long. V dropped 8 bases and J dropped 0 bases, with 8 bases sitting between them. Germline lookup yields CDR1 MNHEY and CDR2 SVGAGI. Study processing details: Nucleated cell number was recorded as an estimate derived from reference gene primer amplification. Profiled with immunoSEQ multiplex PCR; TCRdb holds only in-frame clones, not every one. V, J and clone size derive from that table, while D and trimming were established from the DNA sequence. The table includes about 400,000 clones, 88% detected once. Participant-given clinical history determined each cohort assignment. The sequence was obtained from a woman in her forties with acute COVID-19. The sample taken for sequencing was PBMCs or T cells enriched from blood (not recorded which). V is TRBV6-5 and J is TRBJ2-7, with D tentatively TRBD2 (5 bases). The CDR3 sequence is CASGRSSYEQYF. The DNA for the CDR3 is TGTGCCAGCGGGAGAAGCTCCTACGAGCAGTACTTC.